A selection of T cell receptor beta chains follows, all from one sample in a study of tumor T cells in aggressive B-cell lymphoma. Sequencing used immunoSEQ multiplex PCR; TCRdb keeps in-frame clones, though not all of them. This table has some 7,800 clones, around four fifths appearing once. Input material: tumor tissue. These receptors all come from an adult with diffuse large B cell lymphoma. Both conserved end residues are part of each CDR3. A D gene is named only where the DNA matches it firmly. Clone size is given for some rows only: seen once, a few or many times, or a class if the clone is expanded.

size,D,J,V,CDR3,DNA
-,-,TRBJ2-2,TRBV27,CASSFNTGELFF,TGTGCCAGCAGCTTCAACACCGGGGAGCTGTTTTTT
-,-,TRBJ1-2,TRBV6-5,CASAGGFHYGYTF,TGTGCCAGTGCGGGGGGGTTTCACTATGGCTACACCTTC
-,TRBD1,TRBJ2-7,TRBV6-5,CASSYQSRDRLYEQYF,TGTGCCAGCAGTTACCAATCCCGGGACAGGCTTTACGAGCAGTACTTC
few,TRBD1,TRBJ2-3,TRBV19,CATPGQGTDTQYF,TGTGCCACACCAGGACAGGGGACAGATACGCAGTATTTT
-,-,TRBJ2-5,TRBV6-1,CASSEWFRVKTQYF,TGTGCCAGCAGTGAATGGTTCAGGGTAAAGACCCAGTACTTC
few,TRBD2,TRBJ2-1,TRBV19,CASRATSGINEQFF,TGTGCCAGTAGGGCCACTAGCGGGATAAATGAGCAGTTCTTC
-,TRBD1,TRBJ1-6,TRBV4-2,CASSQGTGPSPLHF,TGTGCCAGCAGCCAAGGGACAGGACCCTCACCCCTCCACTTT
-,-,TRBJ1-3,TRBV19,CATVARGFGNTIYF,TGTGCGACAGTTGCCAGGGGCTTTGGAAACACCATATATTTT
-,TRBD1,TRBJ1-2,TRBV7-9,CASSNRDRETYGYTF,TGTGCCAGCAGCAACCGGGACAGGGAAACCTATGGCTACACCTTC
once,-,TRBJ2-3,TRBV5-1,CASSWSFTDTQYF,TGCGCCAGCAGCTGGAGCTTCACAGATACGCAGTATTTT
-,-,TRBJ2-3,TRBV5-6,CASSLVGGVPLDTQYF,TGTGCCAGCAGCTTGGTGGGCGGGGTACCTCTGGATACGCAGTATTTT
few,TRBD1,TRBJ1-1,TRBV28,CASRDRGTEAFF,TGTGCCAGCCGGGACAGGGGCACTGAAGCTTTCTTT